The source of this TCR beta chain is a study of blood T cell repertoires in COVID-19. For the study at large: Samples of COVID-19 (acute and convalescent) were obtained from the United States, Italy and Spain. The cDNA or gDNA used as material had been derived from T cells, B-cell-depleted T cells, or PBMCs.

The CDR3 spans 13 residues. Trimming removed 2 bases from V and 7 bases from J, with 8 bases in between. In germline, CDR1 is SGHDN, CDR2 FVKESK. As processed by the authors: Reference gene primers were amplified, and this amplification served to estimate nucleated cell counts. This table comes from immunoSEQ multiplex PCR, and its TCRdb copy is limited to in-frame clones, with some not included. V and J calls and clone size follow that table, whereas D and trimming were derived from the DNA. The repertoire includes about 280,000 clones, approximately 85% of them detected once, and roughly 9% sits in the top ten.

The sequencing input was peripheral blood. The gene calls are TRBV14 and TRBJ2-2; D unresolved. The receptor was isolated from a young man with active or convalescent COVID-19. CDR3 bases: TGTGCCAGCAGCCAAAATAGTGGCGGGGAGCTGTTTTTT. It translates to CASSQNSGGELFF.